One sample yielded the 27 T cell receptor beta chains listed below, sequenced in a study of OX40 agonist ivuxolimab in advanced cancers. Using immunoSEQ multiplex PCR, the repertoire was profiled, and TCRdb retains in-frame clones only, with some absent. The data contain 40,000 to 55,000 clones, around 90% of them singletons. This sample comprised CD4+ or CD8+ T cells sorted from blood, obtained in a trial of the OX40 agonist ivuxolimab. All receptors derive from an adult with an advanced solid tumor such as melanoma, head and neck, liver or kidney cancer.

The CDR3, as DNA: TGTGCCAGCAGCCAGGATTCCAGGGTTGAGACCCAGTACTTC. It is translated as CASSQDSRVETQYF. The chain recombines TRBV14 with TRBJ2-5; tentatively, D is TRBD1 (5 bases). Germline loops: CDR1 SGHDN, CDR2 FVKESK. Deletions cut 3 bases from V and 5 bases from J, with 13 bases between. CDR3 length: 14 residues. Complete variable domain (other parts from reference TRBV14 and TRBJ2-5): EAGVTQFPSHSVIEKGQTVTLRCDPISGHDNLYWYRRVMGKEIKFLLHFVKESKQDESGMPNNRFLAERTGGTYSTLKVQPAELEDSGVYFCASSQDSRVETQYFGPGTRLLVL.

The chain employs TRBV28 and TRBJ1-1, with D perhaps matching TRBD1 (6 bases). The CDR3 has 14 amino acids. V was cut by 5 bases and J by 1 base, with 11 bases left in between. Germline CDR1 MDHEN, CDR2 SYDVKM. Here the CDR3 reads CASSRRGPNTEAFF. The DNA of the CDR3 is TGTGCCAGCAGTCGCAGGGGCCCGAACACTGAAGCTTTCTTT.

The chain has TRBV5-6 and TRBJ1-2, with 7 bases fitting TRBD1. The CDR3 has 15 amino acids. Trimming cost V 3 bases and J 0 bases; bases outside gene matches: 5. The germline CDR1 and CDR2 sequences are SGHDT and YYEEEE. This CDR3 is CASSWWDRPNYGYTF. CDR3 DNA sequence: TGTGCCAGCAGCTGGTGGGACAGACCTAACTATGGCTACACCTTC.

The chain joins TRBV28 to TRBJ2-5, with 11 positions matching TRBD2. The J call may be incorrect, as the DNA end agrees better with TRBJ2-7. The germline CDR1 and CDR2 sequences are MDHEN and SYDVKM. CDR3 length: 14 residues. Here the CDR3 reads CASIGTSGSYEQYF. CDR3 bases: TGTGCCAGCATCGGGACTAGCGGTTCCTACGAGCAGTACTTC.

The chain carries TRBV18 and TRBJ2-5, with a weak D call TRBD2 (6 bases). CDR3 length equals 13 residues. Germline CDR1 and CDR2: KGHSH and LQKENI. V lost 4 bases to trimming and J lost 2 bases, with 8 bases between them. CDR3 sequence (DNA): TGTGCCAGCTCACAGGGACTGCAAGAGACCCAGTACTTC. Translation gives CASSQGLQETQYF.

The chain joins TRBV30 to TRBJ2-5; 9 nucleotides align to TRBD1. Germline V CDR1 and CDR2: GTSNPN, SVGIG (reference sequence). J was trimmed by 5 bases and V by 4 bases; bases with no gene match: 11. The CDR3 runs to 15 residues. This chain's CDR3 is CAWKSTGGGMETQYF. CDR3 bases: TGTGCCTGGAAATCAACAGGGGGCGGGATGGAGACCCAGTACTTC.

V usage is TRBV6-6 and J usage is TRBJ2-7; 7 nucleotides agree with TRBD2. Germline CDR1 reads MNHNY; CDR2 reads SVGAGI (reference sequence). The CDR3 has 14 amino acids. The ends lost 5 bases at V and 5 bases at J; junction bases unmatched: 9. CDR3: CASSHRTGRNEQYF. Written as DNA, the CDR3 is TGTGCCAGCAGTCATAGGACCGGGAGGAACGAGCAGTACTTC.

This sequence joins TRBV6-6 and TRBJ2-1, with D tentatively TRBD2 (5 bases). This CDR3 is built from 14 residues. V lost 7 bases and J lost 6, with 16 bases in between. Germline assignment: CDR1 MNHNY and CDR2 SVGAGI (reference sequence). The CDR3 DNA reads as TGTGCCAGCAACCCTGCGGCGGAGGCCAATGAGCAGTTCTTC. Translation gives CASNPAAEANEQFF.

The CDR3 DNA reads TGTGCCTGGGCCCGGGAGGTGAACACTGAAGCTTTCTTT. Residues: CAWAREVNTEAFF. The rearrangement joins TRBV30 to TRBJ1-1; D is uncertain. Trimming stripped 5 bases from V and 0 bases from J, with 10 bases between. The CDR3 totals 13 residues. Germline lookup yields CDR1 GTSNPN and CDR2 SVGIG (reference sequence).

The chain employs TRBV30 and TRBJ2-3; maybe TRBD1 (6 bases). CDR1 GTSNPN and CDR2 SVGIG come from the germline V gene (reference sequence). The ends were cut back, 4 bases at V and 2 bases at J, with 13 bases in the middle. The CDR3 covers 14 residues. The CDR3 loop is CAWNDRRATDTQYF. The CDR3 DNA is TGTGCCTGGAACGACAGGCGCGCCACAGATACGCAGTATTTT.

The J gene is TRBJ2-7, the V gene TRBV10-3, with 7 bases fitting TRBD1. This CDR3 spans 13 amino acids. CDR1 and CDR2 from the germline V gene are ENHRY and SYGVKD. The V and J ends lost 10 bases and 0 bases, in that order; junction bases with no gene match: 6. CDR3 coding DNA: TGTGCCACCACGGACAGGATCTCCTACGAGCAGTACTTC. Translation gives CATTDRISYEQYF.

The genes are TRBV7-2 and TRBJ1-1, with 12 positions matching TRBD1. This CDR3 contains 17 residues. In germline, CDR1 is SGHTA, CDR2 FQGNSA. The V gene end was trimmed by 1 base and the J gene end by 0 bases; junction bases not matched to a gene: 3. CDR3 residues: CASSLVGTGGLNTEAFF. Written as DNA, the CDR3 is TGTGCCAGCAGCTTAGTGGGGACAGGGGGCCTGAACACTGAAGCTTTCTTT.

The sample holds one count of this clone. This chain uses TRBV5-1 with TRBJ1-5; D uncertain. This CDR3 contains 13 residues. Trimming took 1 base from V and 5 from J, leaving 7 bases between them. The germline gives CDR1 SGHRS, CDR2 YFSETQ. The CDR3, as DNA: TGCGCCAGCAGCTTGTTACCCGATCAGCCCCAGCATTTT. Translation gives CASSLLPDQPQHF.

By sample share, this clone is medium-sized. V usage is TRBV19 and J usage is TRBJ2-1; 7 positions agree with TRBD2. CDR1 LNHDA and CDR2 SQIVND come from the germline V gene (reference sequence). The junction had 7 bases not matched to a gene; V was cut back by 5 bases and J by 3 bases. The CDR3 extends over 15 amino acids. CDR3 coding DNA: TGTGCCAGTAGTTCCTCTAGCGGAGACTACAATGAGCAGTTCTTC. Protein sequence: CASSSSSGDYNEQFF.

This chain connects TRBV6-1 to TRBJ1-2; 7 bases line up with TRBD1. This CDR3 is built from 15 residues. The germline V gene encodes CDR1 MNHNS and CDR2 SASEGT. Trimming cost V 5 bases and J 4 bases; bases outside gene matches: 10. The CDR3 reads CASSSQNRGFYGYTF. The DNA for the CDR3 is TGTGCCAGCAGTTCCCAAAACAGGGGTTTCTATGGCTACACCTTC.

This chain connects TRBV19 to TRBJ1-3; 7 nucleotides match TRBD1. This CDR3 is 16 amino acids long. The germline gives CDR1 LNHDA, CDR2 SQIVND (reference sequence). Trimming removed 6 bases from V and 0 bases from J; junction bases left unmatched: 8. Here the CDR3 DNA reads TGTGCCAGTAGCCTCGGGACAGTGAGCTCTGGAAACACCATATATTTT. Translated: CASSLGTVSSGNTIYF.

The V call is TRBV5-1, the J call TRBJ1-2; 7 bases fit TRBD1. The length of the CDR3 is 14 residues. Germline CDR1 and CDR2: SGHRS and YFSETQ. The V gene end was trimmed by 0 bases and the J gene end by 3 bases; junction bases not matched to a gene: 2. CDR3 sequence (DNA): TGCGCCAGCAGCTTGGCAGGGGGACACTATGGCTACACCTTC. It specifies CASSLAGGHYGYTF.

The sample holds one count of this clone. This chain connects TRBV4-3 to TRBJ2-3, with 9 positions matching TRBD2. Germline V gene data show CDR1 as LGHNA and CDR2 as YSLEER. The V gene end was trimmed by 3 bases and the J gene end by 4 bases; junction bases not matched to a gene: 8. The CDR3 has 16 amino acids. The CDR3 region has the DNA TGCGCCAGCAGCCACACCCCGGGACTAGCATCAGATACGCAGTATTTT. Its translation is CASSHTPGLASDTQYF.

In its sample, this clone was seen once. V and J are TRBV27 and TRBJ2-5; 8 positions agree with TRBD1. The J call is in doubt because the DNA end fits TRBJ2-7 better. Germline V gene data show CDR1 as MNHEY and CDR2 as SMNVEV (reference sequence). The CDR3 runs to 14 residues. CDR3 coding DNA: TGTGCCAGCAGTTTATCCGACAGGGGCCGCGAGCAGTACTTC. Translating gives CASSLSDRGREQYF.

This clone was counted once. This sequence joins TRBV6-1 and TRBJ1-3; 7 nucleotides match TRBD1. V trimming: 2 bases; J trimming: 5 bases; junction bases outside the gene matches: 6. The CDR3 is 15 residues long. Germline assignment: CDR1 MNHNS and CDR2 SASEGT. DNA for the CDR3: TGTGCCAGCAGTGAATCCGGGGGACAGCGAAACACCATATATTTT. Protein product: CASSESGGQRNTIYF.

The chain employs TRBV6-5 and TRBJ2-1; perhaps TRBD1 as D (6 bases). CDR3 length equals 15 residues. V lost 7 bases to trimming and J lost 0 bases, with 13 bases between them. Germline V CDR1 and CDR2: MNHEY, SVGAGI. In nucleotides, the CDR3 is TGTGCCAGCACATCGAGGGGGAGCTCCTACAATGAGCAGTTCTTC. Encoded protein: CASTSRGSSYNEQFF.

This chain joins TRBV27 and TRBJ1-2, with TRBD1 matching over 8 bases. The CDR3 spans 11 residues. The J segment lost 8 bases and the V segment lost 8 bases, leaving 4 bases of the junction unmatched. Germline lookup yields CDR1 MNHEY and CDR2 SMNVEV (reference sequence). The CDR3 region is CASLGTGGYTF. The CDR3 DNA reads TGTGCCAGCTTAGGGACAGGCGGCTACACCTTC.

This chain links TRBV4-1 with TRBJ2-5; 11 nucleotides line up with TRBD2. Germline V gene lookup returns CDR1 MGHRA and CDR2 YSYEKL. V was clipped by 3 bases and J by 2 bases; unmatched bases: 5. The CDR3 extends over 16 amino acids. The CDR3 here is CASSQGPSGGQETQYF. The CDR3 coding sequence is TGCGCCAGCAGCCAGGGTCCTAGCGGGGGGCAAGAGACCCAGTACTTC.

The chain employs TRBV18 and TRBJ2-3; D is ambiguous. Deletions cut 1 base from V and 0 bases from J, with 11 bases between. The CDR3 runs to 16 residues. Germline-derived CDR1 and CDR2 are KGHSH and LQKENI. Here the CDR3 reads CASSPLKRTSTDTQYF. The CDR3 DNA is TGTGCCAGCTCACCACTCAAGCGCACTAGCACAGATACGCAGTATTTT. Variable domain in full (rest from reference TRBV18 and TRBJ2-3): NAGVMQNPRHLVRRRGQEARLRCSPMKGHSHVYWYRQLPEEGLKFMVYLQKENIIDESGMPKERFSAEFPKEGPSILRIQQVVRGDSAAYFCASSPLKRTSTDTQYFGPGTRLTVL.

The rearrangement links TRBV7-9 to TRBJ2-7, with TRBD2 as a possible D gene (6 bases). The V gene's germline CDR1 is SEHNR and CDR2 FQNEAQ (reference sequence). V lost 7 bases and J 6 bases, leaving 16 bases between the germline ends. The CDR3 has 13 amino acids. The CDR3 bases are TGTGCCAGCAACACCTCCCCCGGGGGCGAGCAGTACTTC. It specifies CASNTSPGGEQYF. The full variable domain, with the rest looked up from reference TRBV7-9 and TRBJ2-7, is DTGVSQNPRHKITKRGQNVTFRCDPISEHNRLYWYRQTLGQGPEFLTYFQNEAQLEKSRLLSDRFSAERPKGSFSTLEIQRTEQGDSAMYLCASNTSPGGEQYFGPGTRLTVT.

This rearrangement joins TRBV28 to TRBJ1-5; D remains unclear. V was pared by 3 bases and J by 2 bases, with 20 bases between. The CDR3 is 18 residues long. Germline V gives CDR1 MDHEN, CDR2 SYDVKM. The CDR3 nucleotides are TGTGCCAGCAGTTTGGCCGGGGTCGCCTTTATTGGCAATCAGCCCCAGCATTTT. Translation: CASSLAGVAFIGNQPQHF.

The rearrangement uses TRBV6-5 and TRBJ2-5, with D unresolved. The J call is uncertain, as TRBJ2-7 better fits the DNA end. CDR1 and CDR2 from the germline V gene are MNHEY and SVGAGI. This CDR3 is built from 15 residues. The CDR3 DNA reads TGTGCCAGCAGTTACGGTGAGCCTTATGCCTACGAGCAGTACTTC. Its protein is CASSYGEPYAYEQYF.